These 9 T cell receptor beta chains share one sample of origin, sequenced in a study of CD8 T cells in ankylosing spondylitis. Study-level findings and limits: For ankylosing spondylitis blood, a TCR beta motif of about eight highly homologous variants appeared characteristic.

Antigen specificity for these receptors is unknown. TCRdb reanalysed the 5' RACE reads using MiXCR and keeps one entry per CDR3 protein. The sample yields approximately 520,000 distinct CDR3 sequences, 5.3% seen once. The sequenced sample was blood, either unsorted or a sorted T cell fraction (not recorded which). The receptors shown here come from a male donor with ankylosing spondylitis.

This clonotype was detected ten times or more. The V and J genes are TRBV9 and TRBJ1-6; D not certain. This CDR3 is built from 13 residues. Germline CDR1 and CDR2: SGDLS and YYNGEE. Trimming took off 0 bases at V and 9 bases at J, with 7 bases between the two ends. CDR3 DNA: TGTGCCAGCAGCGTAGATCCAGCTTCACCCCTCCACTTT. Protein product: CASSVDPASPLHF.

This clonotype has ten or more counts. The V and J genes are TRBV20-1 and TRBJ1-5; D ambiguous. Germline lookup yields CDR1 DFQATT and CDR2 SNEGSKA (reference sequence). V lost 3 bases and J lost 6, with 12 bases in between. The CDR3 is 13 residues long. The CDR3 coding sequence is TGCAGTGCTAGTGCGGGGAGTACTCAGCCCCAGCATTTT. Protein: CSASAGSTQPQHF.

This clonotype occurred a few times. The chain has TRBV15 and TRBJ2-6; 15 bases fit TRBD2. CDR3 length equals 18 residues. J was trimmed by 4 bases and V by 4 bases; bases with no gene match: 5. The germline gives CDR1 LNHNV, CDR2 YYDKDF (reference sequence). CDR3 sequence: CATSTGLAGGLGANVLTF. The CDR3 nucleotides read TGTGCCACCAGCACGGGACTAGCGGGGGGTCTGGGGGCCAACGTCCTGACTTTC.

This clonotype was observed at least ten times. The chain links TRBV12-3 or TRBV12-4 to TRBJ2-1, with 7 bases aligning to TRBD2. J lost 4 bases, V lost 5 bases, and 8 bases had no gene match. The CDR3 has 15 amino acids. The CDR3: CASSLLAASYNEQFF. The CDR3 DNA follows: TGTGCCAGCAGTCTTCTAGCGGCCAGTTACAATGAGCAGTTCTTC.

The genes are TRBV12-3 or TRBV12-4 and TRBJ2-3; maybe TRBD1 (7 bases). The V gene lost 5 bases and the J gene lost 5 bases, with 17 bases spanning the gap. The CDR3 is 15 residues long. This CDR3 is CASSPGGGRGDTQYF. The CDR3 nucleotides are TGTGCCAGCAGTCCAGGAGGGGGCCGTGGAGATACGCAGTATTTT.

This clonotype has a count of ten or more. The chain recombines TRBV4-3 with TRBJ2-3; D is unclear. CDR1 is LGHNA, CDR2 YSLEER, per germline. This CDR3 has 15 amino acids. The V end lost 3 bases, the J end lost 6 bases, and 16 bases lay between the germline ends. In DNA, the CDR3 is TGCGCCAGCAGCCATAATCAGGAAAGAGGTGATACGCAGTATTTT. It encodes CASSHNQERGDTQYF.

This clonotype has a count of ten or more. This chain connects TRBV5-1 to TRBJ2-1, with TRBD2 matching over 7 bases. CDR3 length: 14 residues. Germline values: CDR1 SGHRS, CDR2 YFSETQ. J was trimmed by 7 bases and V by 6 bases; bases with no gene match: 10. In nucleotides, the CDR3 is TGCGCCAGCACGGCAAGCGGGAATAGGAATGAGCAGTTCTTC. The encoded protein is CASTASGNRNEQFF.

This clonotype was counted ten times or more. The rearrangement joins TRBV15 to TRBJ2-5; D remains ambiguous. Germline CDR1 and CDR2: LNHNV and YYDKDF (reference sequence). Trimming shortened V by 0 bases and J by 5 bases, and 7 bases separated the two germline ends. The CDR3 contains 13 residues. The CDR3 DNA follows: TGTGCCACCAGCAGAGATCCCAGCGAGACCCAGTACTTC. The encoded protein is CATSRDPSETQYF.

This clonotype was counted at least ten times. The CDR3 reads CASSQYDRVTEAFF. CDR3 DNA: TGTGCCAGCAGCCAATACGACCGGGTCACTGAAGCTTTCTTT. The rearrangement uses TRBV4-2 and TRBJ1-1; D unclear. Germline V gives CDR1 LGHNA, CDR2 YNFKEQ. CDR3 length equals 14 residues. Trimming pared 2 bases from V and 4 bases from J, leaving 11 bases between.